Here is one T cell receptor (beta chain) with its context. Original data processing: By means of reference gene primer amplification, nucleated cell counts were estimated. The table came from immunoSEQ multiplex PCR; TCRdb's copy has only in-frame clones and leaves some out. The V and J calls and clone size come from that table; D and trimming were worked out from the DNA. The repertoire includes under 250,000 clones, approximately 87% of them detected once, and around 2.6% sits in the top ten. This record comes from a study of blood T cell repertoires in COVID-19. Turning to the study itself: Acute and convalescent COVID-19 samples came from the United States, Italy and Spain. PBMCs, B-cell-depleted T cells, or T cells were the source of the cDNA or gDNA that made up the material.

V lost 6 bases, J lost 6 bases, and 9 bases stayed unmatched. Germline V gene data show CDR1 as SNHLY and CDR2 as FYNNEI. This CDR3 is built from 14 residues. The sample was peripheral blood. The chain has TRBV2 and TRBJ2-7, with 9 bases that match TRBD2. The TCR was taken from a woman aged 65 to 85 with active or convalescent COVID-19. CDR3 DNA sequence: TGTGCCAGCAGCCCATTGGGACTAGCCGGCGAGCAGTACTTC. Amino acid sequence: CASSPLGLAGEQYF.